Presented here are 32 T cell receptor beta chains from one specimen sequenced in a study of CD8+ T cells in alopecia areata. Treatment: oral pan-JAK inhibitor, 5-10 mg twice daily. After isolation, RNA underwent reverse transcription to generate cDNA as the sequencing template. Using immunoSEQ multiplex PCR, the repertoire was profiled, and TCRdb retains in-frame clones only, with some absent. The sample records over 100,000 clones, roughly 55% being singletons. The sample here was CD8+ T cells sorted from blood, taken at week 24, from a patient treated with tofacitinib. Receptors originate from a human donor with alopecia areata.

The rearrangement links TRBV4-3 to TRBJ2-7; 11 bases line up with TRBD1. Germline-derived CDR1 and CDR2 are LGHNA and YSLEER. Trimming at V came to 3 bases and at J to 2 bases, leaving 0 bases not matched to a gene. The CDR3 runs to 14 residues. This CDR3 is CASSQGQGAYEQYF. The CDR3 region has the DNA TGCGCCAGCAGCCAGGGACAGGGGGCCTACGAGCAGTACTTC.

The chain recombines TRBV6-5 with TRBJ1-5; no reliable D call. Trimming left V 0 bases short and J 4 bases short, with 10 bases between. The CDR3 has 15 residues. Germline V gene lookup returns CDR1 MNHEY and CDR2 SVGAGI. CDR3 residues: CASSYSGLSNQPQHF. The DNA for the CDR3 is TGTGCCAGCAGTTACTCAGGGTTGTCAAATCAGCCCCAGCATTTT.

The chain has TRBV6-6 and TRBJ2-7; the D call may be TRBD1 or TRBD2 (6 bases each). The CDR3 totals 15 residues. The V end lost 8 bases, the J end lost 5 bases, and 22 bases lay between the germline ends. CDR1 and CDR2 (germline): MNHNY, SVGAGI (reference sequence). The CDR3 sequence: CASSPRRGGLDEQYF. The CDR3 region has the DNA TGTGCCAGCTCCCCCCGGCGAGGGGGGCTAGACGAGCAGTACTTC.

The chain links TRBV27 to TRBJ2-3; weak D call: TRBD2 (6 bases). Germline V lookup: CDR1 MNHEY, CDR2 SMNVEV (reference sequence). The CDR3 covers 14 residues. The V end was cut by 4 bases, the J end by 0 bases, with 8 bases between. For the CDR3, the DNA is TGTGCCAGCAGTTGGGGGGTTAGCACAGATACGCAGTATTTT. Amino acids: CASSWGVSTDTQYF.

The chain links TRBV27 to TRBJ2-7; D assignment may be TRBD1 or TRBD2 (5 bases each). The CDR3 extends over 15 amino acids. V dropped 5 bases and J dropped 5 bases, with 19 bases sitting between them. The germline V gene has CDR1 MNHEY and CDR2 SMNVEV (reference sequence). This CDR3 is CASSAMTGTGDEQYF. The CDR3 DNA reads TGTGCCAGCAGTGCAATGACGGGGACCGGGGACGAGCAGTACTTC.

V gene TRBV7-3 combines with J gene TRBJ2-2; TRBD2 matches at 9 bases. V shed 2 bases and J 0 bases; nucleotides not matched to a gene: 4. This CDR3 is built from 17 residues. Germline-derived CDR1 and CDR2 are SGHTA and FQGTGA. This CDR3 is CASSLELAGANTGELFF. Here the CDR3 DNA reads TGTGCCAGCAGCTTAGAGTTAGCGGGGGCGAACACCGGGGAGCTGTTTTTT.

In regard to this clone: At one boundary the junction diverges from the germline segment, which might be a read error. This chain joins TRBV5-6 and TRBJ2-1; 8 positions match TRBD1. The CDR3 runs 14 residues. Germline V gene sequence: CDR1 SGHDT, CDR2 YYEEEE. CDR3 coding DNA: TGTGCCAGCACCTTGGGGGACAGGCCCTATGAGCAGTTCTTC. Its translation is CASTLGDRPYEQFF.

This chain links TRBV5-4 with TRBJ2-7, with 8 bases identical to TRBD2. Trimming at V came to 3 bases and at J to 2 bases, leaving 1 base not matched to a gene. Germline CDR1 is SGHNT and CDR2 is YYREEE (reference sequence). This CDR3 contains 13 residues. The chain's CDR3 is CASSSGRAYEQYF. For the CDR3, the DNA is TGTGCCAGCAGCTCCGGGAGGGCCTACGAGCAGTACTTC. Full variable domain (remainder filled in from reference TRBV5-4 and TRBJ2-7): ETGVTQSPTHLIKTRGQQVTLRCSSQSGHNTVSWYQQALGQGPQFIFQYYREEENGRGNFPPRFSGLQFPNYSSELNVNALELDDSALYLCASSSGRAYEQYFGPGTRLTVT.

The chain carries TRBV9 and TRBJ1-2; tentative D call: TRBD1 (6 bases). CDR3 size: 14 residues. Germline V lookup: CDR1 SGDLS, CDR2 YYNGEE. V gave up 4 bases and J gave up 4 bases, with 14 bases separating them. CDR3 sequence (DNA): TGTGCCAGCAGCCAGGACAGCTCGACCTATGGCTACACCTTC. It encodes CASSQDSSTYGYTF.

The chain employs TRBV2 and TRBJ1-1; a possible D gene is TRBD1 (5 bases). From germline, CDR1 is SNHLY and CDR2 FYNNEI. The CDR3 spans 13 residues. The germline V and J ends were trimmed by 3 bases and 2 bases, with 7 bases remaining between them. As DNA, the CDR3 is TGTGCCAGCAGTGACCAGGGCAACACTGAAGCTTTCTTT. Residues: CASSDQGNTEAFF.

The rearrangement links TRBV7-8 to TRBJ2-7; a possible D gene is TRBD1 (5 bases). Germline V lookup: CDR1 SGHVS, CDR2 FQNEAQ. The V end was cut by 5 bases, the J end by 0 bases, with 11 bases between. The CDR3 length is 14 residues. The CDR3 reads CASSVGHSSYEQYF. CDR3 sequence (DNA): TGTGCCAGCAGCGTCGGACATAGCTCCTACGAGCAGTACTTC. Looking up the rest from reference TRBV7-8 and TRBJ2-7 gives the full variable domain: GAGVSQSPRYKVAKRGQDVALRCDPISGHVSLFWYQQALGQGPEFLTYFQNEAQLDKSGLPSDRFFAERPEGSVSTLKIQRTQQEDSAVYLCASSVGHSSYEQYFGPGTRLTVT.

This chain uses TRBV30 with TRBJ2-5; D is tentatively TRBD1 or TRBD2 (6 bases each). Germline V gene data show CDR1 as GTSNPN and CDR2 as SVGIG (reference sequence). This CDR3 region has 14 residues. The V end was cut by 3 bases, the J end by 4 bases, with 15 bases between. The DNA of the CDR3 is TGTGCCTGGAGCCTCGAGGGGGGAGGAGAGACCCAGTACTTC. This gives the protein CAWSLEGGGETQYF.

The V call is TRBV4-1, the J call TRBJ2-7; D perhaps matches TRBD1 (5 bases). CDR1 is MGHRA, CDR2 YSYEKL, per germline. CDR3 length: 16 residues. V lost 0 bases, J lost 1 base, and 13 bases lay in between. The CDR3 DNA is TGCGCCAGCAGCCAAGAAAAAGGGGCAAAGTCCTACGAGCAGTACTTC. As protein: CASSQEKGAKSYEQYF.

This clone was found a few times. The genes are TRBV29-1 and TRBJ2-1; 8 positions agree with TRBD2. Looked up from germline, CDR1 is SQVTM and CDR2 is ANQGSEA. Trimming took 4 bases from V and 5 from J; bases not matched to a gene: 7. The CDR3 contains 14 residues. CDR3 sequence reads: CSVGLARLDNEQFF. CDR3 nucleotide sequence: TGCAGCGTTGGACTAGCGAGACTTGACAATGAGCAGTTCTTC.

J is TRBJ2-3 and V is TRBV6-5; D may be TRBD1 (5 bases). Trimming took 8 bases from V and 0 from J, leaving 15 bases between them. CDR3 length: 15 amino acids. Germline CDR1 is MNHEY and CDR2 is SVGAGI. DNA of the CDR3: TGTGCCAGCGGCTTGACAGTTACGAGCACAGATACGCAGTATTTT. Its protein is CASGLTVTSTDTQYF.

This clone was recorded a few times. The rearrangement joins TRBV6-5 to TRBJ1-1; D is unresolved. In germline, CDR1 is MNHEY, CDR2 SVGAGI. V dropped 6 bases and J dropped 7 bases, with 9 bases sitting between them. The CDR3 sequence is 11 residues long. DNA for the CDR3: TGTGCCAGCAGCGACCGATATGAAGCTTTCTTT. Translated: CASSDRYEAFF.

This clone occurred many times. The rearrangement joins TRBV12-5 to TRBJ1-5; D gene ambiguous. Germline lookup yields CDR1 LGHNT and CDR2 FRNRAP. This CDR3 has 17 residues. Trimming removed 2 bases from V and 2 bases from J, with 16 bases in between. This CDR3 reads CASGLPDGVQGNQPQHF. The CDR3 nucleotides read TGTGCTAGTGGTTTGCCCGACGGGGTTCAGGGCAATCAGCCCCAGCATTTT.

The chain links TRBV5-1 to TRBJ2-7; D is ambiguous. This CDR3 has 13 residues. Per the germline V gene, CDR1 is SGHRS and CDR2 is YFSETQ. The germline V and J ends were trimmed by 4 bases and 6 bases, with 14 bases remaining between them. The CDR3 DNA follows: TGCGCCAGCAGCCCCCGGCAGACCCGCGAGCAGTACTTC. Protein sequence: CASSPRQTREQYF. Full variable domain (rest looked up from reference TRBV5-1 and TRBJ2-7): KAGVTQTPRYLIKTRGQQVTLSCSPISGHRSVSWYQQTPGQGLQFLFEYFSETQRNKGNFPGRFSGRQFSNSRSEMNVSTLELGDSALYLCASSPRQTREQYFGPGTRLTVT.

This sequence joins TRBV4-1 and TRBJ1-2; TRBD1 matches at 7 bases. Germline CDR1 and CDR2: MGHRA and YSYEKL. The CDR3 extends over 15 amino acids. V was pared by 0 bases and J by 4 bases, with 5 bases of the junction left unmatched. The CDR3 nucleotides are TGCGCCAGCAGCCAAGAAGGAGGGGGCGCCTATGGCTACACCTTC. Translated, it gives CASSQEGGGAYGYTF.

The V gene is TRBV27, the J gene TRBJ1-2; 7 bases line up with TRBD1. V trimming: 5 bases; J trimming: 8 bases; junction bases outside the gene matches: 11. Germline CDR1 MNHEY, CDR2 SMNVEV (reference sequence). This CDR3 comprises 14 residues. This CDR3 reads CASSPTGRVEGYTF. The CDR3 coding sequence is TGTGCCAGCAGTCCGACAGGGAGAGTCGAAGGCTACACCTTC.

The V and J genes are TRBV7-9 and TRBJ2-4; perhaps TRBD1 as D (5 bases). There are 12 residues in the CDR3. V lost 3 bases and J 9 bases, leaving 9 bases between the germline ends. Germline assignment: CDR1 SEHNR and CDR2 FQNEAQ (reference sequence). The CDR3 DNA sequence: TGTGCCAGCAGCTTCCGAAGGGGCATTCAGTACTTC. Encoded protein: CASSFRRGIQYF.

Comments on this clone: One end of the junction does not line up with germline, which may come from a read error. The rearrangement links TRBV6-6 to TRBJ2-1; TRBD2 agrees at 9 bases. CDR1 MNHNY and CDR2 SVGAGI come from the germline V gene (reference sequence). The CDR3 runs to 14 residues. The CDR3 bases are TGTGCCAGCAGTGACTCGCGGGGGGGAAATGAGCAGTTCTTC. Protein: CASSDSRGGNEQFF.

The chain has TRBV4-3 and TRBJ1-1, with D hard to call. Per germline, CDR1 LGHNA and CDR2 YSLEER. With 4 bases removed from V and 2 bases from J, the gap between germline ends came to 8 bases. The CDR3 length is 13 residues. CDR3 sequence reads: CASSLLPNTEAFF. The CDR3 DNA sequence: TGCGCCAGCAGCCTCCTACCTAACACTGAAGCTTTCTTT.

This clone occurred a few times. The CDR3 DNA sequence: TGTGCCAGCAGTCCGGGAGAAAAACTGTTTTTT. It codes for CASSPGEKLFF. J is TRBJ1-4 and V is TRBV27; D is uncertain. CDR3 length: 11 residues. Germline-derived CDR1 and CDR2 are MNHEY and SMNVEV (reference sequence). V was trimmed by 5 bases and J by 8 bases, leaving 6 bases between them.

The V call is TRBV5-4, the J call TRBJ1-2; tentative D call: TRBD1 (6 bases). The CDR3 is made up of 14 amino acids. Germline CDR1 SGHNT, CDR2 YYREEE (reference sequence). V dropped 3 bases and J dropped 2 bases, with 11 bases sitting between them. The DNA of the CDR3 is TGTGCCAGCAGCTCGGGAGGGACAAACTATGGCTACACCTTC. Translating it yields CASSSGGTNYGYTF.

A few counts support this clone. The V call is TRBV9, the J call TRBJ2-5, with D possibly being TRBD1 or TRBD2 (6 bases each). Trimming removed 0 bases from V and 1 base from J, with 16 bases in between. The CDR3 has 17 amino acids. The germline gives CDR1 SGDLS, CDR2 YYNGEE. The DNA for the CDR3 is TGTGCCAGCAGCGTAGGGCTTAGGACGGGGGCCCAAGAGACCCAGTACTTC. It encodes CASSVGLRTGAQETQYF. Full variable domain (rest looked up from reference TRBV9 and TRBJ2-5): DSGVTQTPKHLITATGQRVTLRCSPRSGDLSVYWYQQSLDQGLQFLIQYYNGEERAKGNILERFSAQQFPDLHSELNLSSLELGDSALYFCASSVGLRTGAQETQYFGPGTRLLVL.

Notes on this clone: Within the sample, other DNA sequences also encode this same CDR3. The chain uses TRBV29-1 and TRBJ1-2; D unclear. The CDR3 totals 12 residues. Trimming shortened V by 3 bases and J by 0 bases, and 5 bases separated the two germline ends. Germline assignment: CDR1 SQVTM and CDR2 ANQGSEA. The CDR3 here is CSVDSANYGYTF. The DNA for the CDR3 is TGCAGCGTTGACTCAGCTAACTATGGCTACACCTTC.

The chain joins TRBV29-1 to TRBJ1-4; TRBD1 is a possible D gene (5 bases). V was pared by 4 bases and J by 2 bases, with 17 bases between. This CDR3 spans 16 amino acids. Germline lookup yields CDR1 SQVTM and CDR2 ANQGSEA. The CDR3 loop reads CSVVCVIRGTNEKLFF. CDR3 nucleotide sequence: TGCAGCGTTGTTTGCGTCATCCGGGGCACTAATGAAAAACTGTTTTTT.

The chain's CDR3 is CASSGGTAAANTGELFF. CDR3 bases: TGTGCCAGCAGCGGGGGTACCGCGGCCGCGAACACCGGGGAGCTGTTTTTT. The rearrangement uses TRBV9 and TRBJ2-2; D ambiguous. The V gene's germline CDR1 is SGDLS and CDR2 YYNGEE. V lost 3 bases, J lost 0 bases, and 15 bases lay in between. This CDR3 is built from 17 residues.

V gene TRBV5-1 combines with J gene TRBJ1-1; TRBD1 matches at 9 bases. Germline CDR1 and CDR2: SGHRS and YFSETQ. The junction had 11 bases not matched to a gene; V was cut back by 4 bases and J by 4 bases. The CDR3 runs 16 residues. The CDR3 coding sequence is TGCGCCAGCAGCGGGACCAAGGGACAGGGCGCCACTGAAGCTTTCTTT. Translating it yields CASSGTKGQGATEAFF.

This clone was seen only a few times. The rearrangement links TRBV29-1 to TRBJ1-1, with 7 bases matching TRBD1. The CDR3 covers 14 residues. CDR1 and CDR2 from the germline V gene are SQVTM and ANQGSEA. The V gene end was trimmed by 4 bases and the J gene end by 10 bases; junction bases not matched to a gene: 15. The CDR3 coding sequence is TGCAGCGTTGGCCCTGTGGAGGGGGCGCTTGGAGCTTTCTTT. Translating it yields CSVGPVEGALGAFF.

This rearrangement joins TRBV30 to TRBJ2-7; possibly TRBD1 for D (6 bases). Looked up from germline, CDR1 is GTSNPN and CDR2 is SVGIG (reference sequence). Trimming stripped 1 base from V and 3 bases from J, with 16 bases between. The CDR3 runs 15 residues. The CDR3 nucleotides read TGTGCCTGGAGTGGAATCGGGACAAAAAACTACGAGCAGTACTTC. Encoded protein: CAWSGIGTKNYEQYF.